The entry below describes one TCR beta chain. Germline V gives CDR1 SGHRS, CDR2 YFSETQ. This CDR3 region has 15 residues. The V and J ends lost 4 bases and 4 bases respectively, with 18 bases between them. These data come from a study of blood T cells in healthy people across ages. PCR was performed a second time for about 7 to 11 cycles using a sample-barcoded 5' primer and a J-beta primer mix. From the 5' RACE reads, TCRdb called clonotypes with MiXCR, one entry per CDR3 protein. The sample holds about 640,000 distinct CDR3 sequences; under 65% are singletons and the top ten take over 30%. This clonotype originated in a man between 60 and 75 years old in good health. The rearrangement joins TRBV5-1 to TRBJ2-7; TRBD1 is a possible D gene (5 bases). The source material was blood. CDR3 protein: CASSAGHPTVYEQYF. In nucleotides, the CDR3 is TGCGCCAGCAGCGCCGGACACCCCACGGTATACGAGCAGTACTTC.